The rows below give T cell receptor beta chains drawn from one sample of a study of blood T cell repertoires in COVID-19. Clones were sequenced by immunoSEQ multiplex PCR, and TCRdb holds only the in-frame ones, with some missing. The sample has roughly 200,000 clones; more than 70% are singletons. The sample consisted of peripheral blood. All receptors come from a woman younger than 45 with acute or convalescent COVID-19. The CDR3 runs from the conserved cysteine through the conserved F or W. Fields, in order: CDR3 length, V gene, D gene, J gene, clone size, CDR3 DNA, CDR3 protein. The D gene is left open where the match is weak. Clone size, where shown, is once, few, many, or a class for clones that have expanded.

16	TRBV4-2	-	TRBJ2-3	-	TGTGCCAGCAGCCAATGGGGGACCCCAGGGGTAGATACGCAGTATTTT	CASSQWGTPGVDTQYF
15	TRBV18	-	TRBJ2-1	-	TGTGCCAGCTCACCACCGGGGAGCTCCTACAATGAGCAGTTCTTC	CASSPPGSSYNEQFF
15	TRBV9	-	TRBJ2-2	-	TGTGCCAGCAGCCCCAGGACTCTTAACACCGGGGAGCTGTTTTTT	CASSPRTLNTGELFF
11	TRBV7-8	TRBD1	TRBJ2-1	-	TGTGCCAGCAGCCGGGGACAGGGGGTGTTCTTC	CASSRGQGVFF
13	TRBV15	-	TRBJ1-2	-	TGTGCCACCAGCGTTTCCGGGGTTAATGGCTACACCTTC	CATSVSGVNGYTF
15	TRBV7-6	TRBD1	TRBJ2-7	few	TGTGCCAGCAGCTTATCACCGGGACAGGGGAGCGAGCAGTACTTC	CASSLSPGQGSEQYF
13	TRBV19	-	TRBJ1-1	-	TGTGCCAGTAAGCCCACCTTGAACACTGAAGCTTTCTTT	CASKPTLNTEAFF
17	TRBV5-4	TRBD2	TRBJ2-1	-	TGTGCCAGCAGCCGGGGACTAGCGGGAGCCTCCTACAATGAGCAGTTCTTC	CASSRGLAGASYNEQFF
13	TRBV12-3/TRBV12-4	-	TRBJ1-1	-	TGTGCCAGCAGCCGCGACAGAGTCACTGAAGCTTTCTTT	CASSRDRVTEAFF
13	TRBV14	-	TRBJ1-4	-	TGTGCCTCCCAGCGGGGGATGGGGGAAAAACTGTTTTTT	CASQRGMGEKLFF
16	TRBV5-1	-	TRBJ2-5	-	TGCGCCAGCAGCTTGGCAGGGTCAGGCCCTCAAGAGACCCAGTACTTC	CASSLAGSGPQETQYF
16	TRBV19	TRBD2	TRBJ2-2	few	TGTGCTAGCGGGGCGGGAGAGGTTCTGGTCACCGGGGAGCTGTTTTTT	CASGAGEVLVTGELFF
18	TRBV3-1/TRBV3-2	TRBD2	TRBJ2-1	-	TGTGCCAGCAGCCCCGGTTACGGGGGGTCTAGCGGGAGTTTTGAGCAGTTCTTC	CASSPGYGGSSGSFEQFF
14	TRBV3-1/TRBV3-2	-	TRBJ2-2	-	TGTGCCAGCAGCCAAGTAGTCGGGACCGGGGAGCTGTTTTTT	CASSQVVGTGELFF
15	TRBV5-4	TRBD2	TRBJ2-1	-	TGTGCCAGCAGCCACGGGACTAGCGGGAGCAATGAGCAGTTCTTC	CASSHGTSGSNEQFF
16	TRBV10-1	-	TRBJ2-3	-	TGCGCCAGCAGTGAGTCTGTCGCGGGATTGTCAGATACGCAGTATTTT	CASSESVAGLSDTQYF
12	TRBV12-3/TRBV12-4	-	TRBJ1-3	-	TGTGCCAGTTGGAGGGCTGGAAACACCATATATTTT	CASWRAGNTIYF
15	TRBV21-1	-	TRBJ2-1	-	TGTGCCAGCAGCAAATGGGAGAGAGGGTACAATGAGCAGTTCTTC	CASSKWERGYNEQFF
12	TRBV28	TRBD1	TRBJ1-2	-	TGTGCCAGCAGTTTGACAGGGTATGGCTACACCTTC	CASSLTGYGYTF
16	TRBV18	-	TRBJ2-3	few	TGTGCCAGCTCCCGGGACTCCCCGGCGTCCACAGATACGCAGTATTTT	CASSRDSPASTDTQYF
16	TRBV5-4	-	TRBJ2-1	-	TGTGCCAGCAGTCCAGAGACAGGCATCCTTTTCAATGAGCAGTTCTTC	CASSPETGILFNEQFF
17	TRBV2	TRBD1	TRBJ1-2	-	TGTGCCAGCAGTGAGTCCGGGACAGGGACCCCCTCGGGAGGCTACACCTTC	CASSESGTGTPSGGYTF
14	TRBV3-1/TRBV3-2	-	TRBJ1-5	-	TGTGCCAGCAGCCAAGAACAGGGTTCCCAGCCCCAGCATTTT	CASSQEQGSQPQHF
13	TRBV28	-	TRBJ1-2	few	TGTGCCAGCAGTTCCCCGGTACAGGCCTCTTACACCTTC	CASSSPVQASYTF
14	TRBV19	-	TRBJ2-7	-	TGTGCCAGTAGTCCAGGGGAGTTCCCTTACGAGCAGTACTTC	CASSPGEFPYEQYF
17	TRBV4-1	-	TRBJ1-3	-	TGCGCCAGCAGCCAAGCAAACCTTGGGGGGAGAGGAAACACCATATATTTT	CASSQANLGGRGNTIYF
16	TRBV4-2	-	TRBJ2-2	-	TGTGCCAGCAGCCAAGATCGGGGGAGATACACCGGGGAGCTGTTTTTT	CASSQDRGRYTGELFF
14	TRBV5-1	TRBD2	TRBJ2-1	-	TGCGCCAGCTCGGGGGGGAGCTCCTACAATGAGCAGTTCTTC	CASSGGSSYNEQFF
12	TRBV27	-	TRBJ1-6	few	TGTGCCAGCCAGGGGCTAAATTCACCCCTCCACTTT	CASQGLNSPLHF
14	TRBV28	TRBD1	TRBJ1-5	few	TGTGCCAGCAGTAAACACCAGGGGGATCAGCCCCAGCATTTT	CASSKHQGDQPQHF
14	TRBV11-2	-	TRBJ1-1	-	TGTGCCAGCAGCTTAGATCCCAGGAACACTGAAGCTTTCTTT	CASSLDPRNTEAFF
10	TRBV6-5	TRBD2	TRBJ2-4	-	TGTGCCACCGGGAGGAGCATTCAGTACTTC	CATGRSIQYF
14	TRBV18	-	TRBJ1-3	-	TGTGCCAGCTCACCGATCGCGTTTAGAAACACCATATATTTT	CASSPIAFRNTIYF